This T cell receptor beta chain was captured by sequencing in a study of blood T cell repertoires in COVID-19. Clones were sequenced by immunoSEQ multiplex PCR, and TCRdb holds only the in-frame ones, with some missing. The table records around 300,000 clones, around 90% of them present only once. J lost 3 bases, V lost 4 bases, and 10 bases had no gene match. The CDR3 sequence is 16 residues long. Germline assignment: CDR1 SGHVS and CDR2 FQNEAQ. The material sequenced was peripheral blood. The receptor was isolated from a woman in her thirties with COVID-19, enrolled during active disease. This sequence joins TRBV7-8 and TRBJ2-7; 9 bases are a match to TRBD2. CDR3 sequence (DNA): TGTGCCAGCAGCTCTAGCGCGGGACTAGCCATCTACGAGCAGTACTTC. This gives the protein CASSSSAGLAIYEQYF.